These 5 T cell receptor beta chains originate from one sample sequenced in a study of shared clonotypes between healthy human individuals. Produced via immunoSEQ multiplex PCR; TCRdb's table is partial and in-frame only. There are roughly 2.5 million clones in the sample; 85% to 95% occur only once, and roughly 0.13% lies in the top ten. Sequenced material: naive CD4+ T cells sorted from blood. Subset in this sample: CD45RA+ positively selected. The receptor source for this set is a man aged 18 to 29 in good health.

The J gene is TRBJ2-7, the V gene TRBV10-3; tentative D call: TRBD1 (6 bases). The germline CDR1 and CDR2 sequences are ENHRY and SYGVKD. There are 14 residues in the CDR3. Deletions cut 10 bases from V and 2 bases from J, with 18 bases between. The DNA for the CDR3 is TGTGCCACCTCCTCGACAGGCGTACCCTACGAGCAGTACTTC. Translating gives CATSSTGVPYEQYF.

The rearrangement links TRBV5-1 to TRBJ2-3; 12 bases align to TRBD2. V gave up 3 bases and J gave up 0 bases; unmatched junction bases: 17. This CDR3 is 21 amino acids long. The V gene's germline CDR1 is SGHRS and CDR2 YFSETQ. The DNA for the CDR3 is TGCGCCAGCAGCTATCGACTAGCGGGAGCATCTATTACCTCTAGCACAGATACGCAGTATTTT. It translates to CASSYRLAGASITSSTDTQYF.

V gene TRBV19 combines with J gene TRBJ1-1; D perhaps matches TRBD1 (6 bases). The CDR3 is made up of 15 amino acids. Between the trimmed V and J ends, which lost 10 bases and 0 bases, there was a span of 18 bases. Germline V gives CDR1 LNHDA, CDR2 SQIVND (reference sequence). CDR3: CATRGGYAVNTEAFF. CDR3 coding DNA: TGTGCCACTCGAGGGGGATACGCGGTGAACACTGAAGCTTTCTTT.

The sample holds one count of this clone. The J gene is TRBJ2-7, the V gene TRBV7-2, with TRBD1 as a possible D gene (6 bases). This CDR3 is 16 amino acids long. Germline V CDR1 and CDR2: SGHTA, FQGNSA. Trimming pared 1 base from V and 1 base from J, leaving 14 bases between. CDR3 sequence (DNA): TGTGCCAGCAGCTTAGTTTCCCAGGGGTCGTCCTACGAGCAGTACTTC. Translated, it gives CASSLVSQGSSYEQYF.

The rearrangement joins TRBV5-8 to TRBJ1-5, with TRBD1 matching 9 bases. The germline V gene encodes CDR1 SGHTS and CDR2 YDEGEE. The junction had 5 bases not matched to a gene; V was cut back by 3 bases and J by 4 bases. This CDR3 has 15 residues. The DNA of the CDR3 is TGTGCCAGCAGCTCCCGCGGGACAGGGAATCAGCCCCAGCATTTT. This sequence encodes CASSSRGTGNQPQHF.